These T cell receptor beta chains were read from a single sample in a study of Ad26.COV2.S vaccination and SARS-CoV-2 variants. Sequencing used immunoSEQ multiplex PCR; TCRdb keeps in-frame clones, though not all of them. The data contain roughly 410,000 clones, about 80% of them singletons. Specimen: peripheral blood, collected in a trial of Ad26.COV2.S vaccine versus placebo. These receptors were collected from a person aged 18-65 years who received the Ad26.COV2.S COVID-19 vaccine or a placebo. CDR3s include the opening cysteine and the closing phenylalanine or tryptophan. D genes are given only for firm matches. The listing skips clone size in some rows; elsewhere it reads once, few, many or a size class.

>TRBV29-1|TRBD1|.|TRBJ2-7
TGCAGCGTCCGACAGGGGGCCCACGAGCAGTACTTC
CSVRQGAHEQYF
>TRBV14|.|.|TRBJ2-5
TGTGCCAGCAGCCAAGGAATCAGGGGAGGGGCCGTTAAAGAGACCCAGTACTTC
CASSQGIRGGAVKETQYF
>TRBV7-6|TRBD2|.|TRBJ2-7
TGTGCCAGCAGCTTAGCCGGCGGTAGCGGGACCGCCTACGAGCAGTACTTC
CASSLAGGSGTAYEQYF
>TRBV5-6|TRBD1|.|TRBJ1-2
TGTGCCAGCAGCTGGGGACAGGGGGCGCGGGGCTACACCTTC
CASSWGQGARGYTF
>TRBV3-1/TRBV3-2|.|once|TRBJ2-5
TGTGCCAGCAGCCAAGGGGTGGGTTTGCGAGAGACCCAGTACTTC
CASSQGVGLRETQYF
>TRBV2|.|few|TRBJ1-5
TGTGCCAGCATGGGGCATGTGGCGGATCAGCCCCAGCATTTT
CASMGHVADQPQHF
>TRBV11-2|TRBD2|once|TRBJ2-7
TGTGCCAGCAGCTTAGTCTGGGGAGGGCCAGAATTCCTGGCGTACTTC
CASSLVWGGPEFLAYF
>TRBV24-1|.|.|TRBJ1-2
TGTGCCACCAGTGATCCCCACGGAACCTCTAACTATGGCTACACCTTC
CATSDPHGTSNYGYTF
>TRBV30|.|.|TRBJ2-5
TGTGCCTGGTCGAACAGGAATCAAGAGACCCAGTACTTC
CAWSNRNQETQYF
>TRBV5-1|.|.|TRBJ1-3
TGCGCCAGCAGCTTGAGTGGGTACGGAAACACCATATATTTT
CASSLSGYGNTIYF
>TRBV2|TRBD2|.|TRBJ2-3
TGTGCCAGCAGCCAACTTACTAGCGGGGTTGGAGCTGGCACAGATACGCAGTATTTT
CASSQLTSGVGAGTDTQYF
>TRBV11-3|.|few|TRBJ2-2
TGTGCCAGTGGCCCCCGTGGGGGAATAGCCGGGGAGCTGTTTTTT
CASGPRGGIAGELFF
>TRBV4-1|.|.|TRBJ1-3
TGCGCCAGCAGCCAAGGACGAGGCAGTGGAAACACCATATATTTT
CASSQGRGSGNTIYF
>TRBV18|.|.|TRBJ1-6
TGTGCCAGCTCACCATCAGGACAAAATAATTCACCCCTCCACTTT
CASSPSGQNNSPLHF
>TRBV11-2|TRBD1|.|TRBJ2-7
TGTGCCAGCAGCTTAAGCCAGGGGGCTGGCGAGCAGTACTTC
CASSLSQGAGEQYF
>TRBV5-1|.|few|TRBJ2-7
TGCGCCAGCCGCCTGACGGGTCAGTCCTACGAGCAGTACTTC
CASRLTGQSYEQYF
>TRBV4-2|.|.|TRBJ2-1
TGTGCCAGCAGCCATCTTCCCCCCGACAATGAGCAGTTCTTC
CASSHLPPDNEQFF
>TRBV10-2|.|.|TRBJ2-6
TGCGCCAGCAGTCTTACCCAGCCTGGGGCCAACGTCCTGACTTTC
CASSLTQPGANVLTF
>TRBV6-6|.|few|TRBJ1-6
TGTGCCAGCAGTTACTCGGGCAGGGGAGACTCACCCCTCCACTTT
CASSYSGRGDSPLHF
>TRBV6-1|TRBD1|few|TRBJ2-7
TGTGCCAGCAGTGCCCAAGCCGGGACAGGGGCCTACGAGCAGTACTTC
CASSAQAGTGAYEQYF
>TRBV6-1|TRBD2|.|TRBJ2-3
TGTGCCAGCAGTGAAGCACCGGGGGGGGCAGATACGCAGTATTTT
CASSEAPGGADTQYF
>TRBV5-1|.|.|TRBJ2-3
TGCGCCAGCAGCCAATTTCCAGGGAGAGGGGGTCGAGATACGCAGTATTTT
CASSQFPGRGGRDTQYF
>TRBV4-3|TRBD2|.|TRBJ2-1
TGCGCCAGCAGCCAGTTAGCGGGGGACTACAATGAGCAGTTCTTC
CASSQLAGDYNEQFF
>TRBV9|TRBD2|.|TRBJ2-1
TGTGCCAGCAGCGTAGGGAGCGGGAGTTTCAATGAGCAGTTCTTC
CASSVGSGSFNEQFF
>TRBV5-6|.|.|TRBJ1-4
TGTGCCAGCAGCTTAGGATACACTAATGAAAAACTGTTTTTT
CASSLGYTNEKLFF
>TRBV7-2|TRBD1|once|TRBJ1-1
TGTGCCAGCAGCTTAGCTTCAGGGGGCCGGACTGAAGCTTTCTTT
CASSLASGGRTEAFF
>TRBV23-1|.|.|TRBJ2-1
TGCGCCAGTCTCCGTCCTCGCACGACAAAACACAATGAGCAGTTCTTC
CASLRPRTTKHNEQFF
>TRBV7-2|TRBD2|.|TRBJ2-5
TGTGCCAGCAGCTATAGCGGGCTCTCTAGGGAGACCCAGTACTTC
CASSYSGLSRETQYF
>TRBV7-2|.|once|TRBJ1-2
TGTGCCAGCAGCTTACAGGGGCAGGTCCAAAACTATGGCTACACCTTC
CASSLQGQVQNYGYTF
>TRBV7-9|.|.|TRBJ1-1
TGTGCCAGCAGCCTCGGAGGTGGGTCGTACACTGAAGCTTTCTTT
CASSLGGGSYTEAFF
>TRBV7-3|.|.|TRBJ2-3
TGTGCCAGCAGCTCAGGGTCTTCCCAGTATTTT
CASSSGSSQYF
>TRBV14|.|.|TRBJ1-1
TGTGCCAGCAGCCACACCTACGGACAGTCTGAAGCTTTCTTT
CASSHTYGQSEAFF
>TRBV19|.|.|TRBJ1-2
TGTGCCAGCACCCTTTCCAGAGGGGGGGTTTTCGGCTACACCTTC
CASTLSRGGVFGYTF
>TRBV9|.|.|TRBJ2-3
TGTGCCAGCAGCGTAGACCCAGGGGGCACAGATACGCAGTATTTT
CASSVDPGGTDTQYF
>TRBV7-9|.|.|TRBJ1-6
TGTGCCAGCAGCGGTGGGCCCCCCGCGGGTTCACCCCTCCACTTT
CASSGGPPAGSPLHF
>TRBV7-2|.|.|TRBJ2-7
TGTGCCAGCAGTTCTGGGTGGCCCTACGAGCAGTACTTC
CASSSGWPYEQYF
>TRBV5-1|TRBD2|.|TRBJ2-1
TGCGCCAGCAGCTTGGCGCGGGGGGGCCCGAATGAGCAGTTCTTC
CASSLARGGPNEQFF
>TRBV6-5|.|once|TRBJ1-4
TGTGCCAGCAAATATCTCGCAACCACTAATGAAAAACTGTTTTTT
CASKYLATTNEKLFF
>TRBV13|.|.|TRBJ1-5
TGCGCCCGCAGCTCTCCCGGGGAGGGGGGCAGCAATCAGCCCCAGCATTTT
CARSSPGEGGSNQPQHF
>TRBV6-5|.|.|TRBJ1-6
TGTGCCAGCAGTACCACTAGAACTAATTCACCCCTCCACTTT
CASSTTRTNSPLHF
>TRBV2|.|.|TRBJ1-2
TGTGCCAGCAGTCGACAGGTCTATGGCTACACCTTC
CASSRQVYGYTF
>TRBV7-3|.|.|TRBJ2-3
TGTGCCAGCAGCCCTAGCCCCCAGGATACGCAGTATTTT
CASSPSPQDTQYF
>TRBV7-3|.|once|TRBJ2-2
TGTGCCAGCAGCTTAAATGTAGCCGGGGAGCTGTTTTTT
CASSLNVAGELFF
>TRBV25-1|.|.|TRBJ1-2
TGTGCCAGCAGGGGTTGGACAACCAAAGAGGATGGCTACACCTTC
CASRGWTTKEDGYTF